This T cell receptor beta chain was identified during a study of blood T cell repertoires in COVID-19. Clones were read by immunoSEQ multiplex PCR, and TCRdb kept only the in-frame ones, dropping some. The repertoire consists of some 400,000 clones, with approximately 91% occurring once and the leading ten covering 0.7% to 0.95%. The V end was cut by 11 bases, the J end by 3 bases, with 14 bases between. The CDR3 sequence is 13 residues long. CDR1 is SEHNR and CDR2 is FQNEAQ in the germline V gene (reference sequence). This clonotype was obtained from a woman aged 40 to 49 who had been exposed to COVID-19. V is TRBV7-9 and J is TRBJ1-3; no clear D gene. The specimen sequenced was PBMCs or T cells enriched from blood (not recorded which). CDR3: CASREGGGNTIYF. In DNA, the CDR3 is TGTGCCTCGCGCGAGGGCGGTGGAAACACCATATATTTT.